This is a list of T cell receptor beta chains from one sample in a study of blood T cell repertoires in COVID-19. Here immunoSEQ multiplex PCR was the method, and the copy in TCRdb shows in-frame clones only, minus some. Of about 230,000 clones in the sample, around 84% were seen once. Specimen: peripheral blood. These receptors originate from an elderly woman with active or convalescent COVID-19. Each CDR3 is given with its conserved first and last residue.

CDR3aa	j_gene	v_gene
CASSRQHQETQYF	TRBJ2-5	TRBV7-3
CASSLVQASDTQYF	TRBJ2-3	TRBV7-3
CASSPTGSTEAFF	TRBJ1-1	TRBV19
CASSEGLAGAGELFF	TRBJ2-2	TRBV6-1
CASSTTGSGANVLTF	TRBJ2-6	TRBV5-6
CASSSGGAGGLVADTQYF	TRBJ2-3	TRBV5-4
CASRGLQGEYNEQFF	TRBJ2-1	TRBV10-3
CASRGQTRSSYEQYF	TRBJ2-7	TRBV6-5
CASSPWGRTGAYEQYF	TRBJ2-7	TRBV7-9
CASSAGTSGRSEQFF	TRBJ2-1	TRBV25-1
CASSPQGDYGYTF	TRBJ1-2	TRBV18
CASSSRDRIGNQPQHF	TRBJ1-5	TRBV7-2
CASSYGGAYSYEQYF	TRBJ2-7	TRBV6-2/TRBV6-3
CASSLDLSYEQYF	TRBJ2-7	TRBV5-8
CASSLTAEAFF	TRBJ1-1	TRBV11-3
CASSVGQVGGELFF	TRBJ2-2	TRBV9
CASSFRGQGRTPLHF	TRBJ1-6	TRBV7-2
CASSPLRGAGGYTF	TRBJ1-2	TRBV3-1/TRBV3-2
CASSVAQGVRFF	TRBJ2-1	TRBV9
CASSQRGGVTGELFF	TRBJ2-2	TRBV4-1
CASSRLRGRACEQYF	TRBJ2-7	TRBV6-4
CAISLGQGADEQYF	TRBJ2-7	TRBV10-3
CASSFEYYGYTF	TRBJ1-2	TRBV28
CASRLLTGEQAFF	TRBJ1-1	TRBV7-9
CSVEDRYGPGTGDYGYTF	TRBJ1-2	TRBV29-1
CSVPPDSAGAGETQYF	TRBJ2-5	TRBV29-1
CASSLRGRTDGANVLTF	TRBJ2-6	TRBV5-6
CASSRNSGETQYF	TRBJ2-5	TRBV5-1
CASSQLAGGRDTQYF	TRBJ2-3	TRBV6-4
CASSEQVREKLFF	TRBJ1-4	TRBV2
CASSLTLAARNTGELFF	TRBJ2-2	TRBV5-4
CASSSGLAGDEQYF	TRBJ2-7	TRBV28
CASSLDVGTGRSPLHF	TRBJ1-6	TRBV11-2
CASSPNRDISKSYTF	TRBJ1-2	TRBV27
CASSLLRGPGELFF	TRBJ2-2	TRBV7-9
CASSQAKRETDTQYF	TRBJ2-3	TRBV4-3
CASSSPTGTGELFF	TRBJ2-2	TRBV5-4
CSAGQGVKYEQYF	TRBJ2-7	TRBV29-1
CASSLASLAGSSYEQYF	TRBJ2-7	TRBV7-2
CASSLQGANTNEQFF	TRBJ2-1	TRBV5-4
CASSLGLAAGYEQYF	TRBJ2-7	TRBV5-1
CASSFTGGSRDREQFF	TRBJ2-1	TRBV11-3
CAWSVGGAAGADTQYF	TRBJ2-3	TRBV30
CASSQGGGTEAFF	TRBJ1-1	TRBV6-6
CASRRQETNYGYTF	TRBJ1-2	TRBV6-6
CASSLGPGVVNQPQHF	TRBJ1-5	TRBV5-6